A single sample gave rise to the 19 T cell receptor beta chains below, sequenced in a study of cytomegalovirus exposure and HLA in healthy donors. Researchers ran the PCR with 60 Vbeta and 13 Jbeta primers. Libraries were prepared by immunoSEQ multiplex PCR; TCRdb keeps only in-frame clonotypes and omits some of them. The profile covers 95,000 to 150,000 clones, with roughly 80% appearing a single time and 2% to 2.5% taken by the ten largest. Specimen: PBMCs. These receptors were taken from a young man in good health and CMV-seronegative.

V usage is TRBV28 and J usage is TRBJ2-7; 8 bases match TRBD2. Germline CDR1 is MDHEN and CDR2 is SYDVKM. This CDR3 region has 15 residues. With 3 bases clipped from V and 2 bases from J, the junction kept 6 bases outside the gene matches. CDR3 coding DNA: TGTGCCAGCAGTTTCGGGGGGGGGAAGACCTACGAGCAGTACTTC. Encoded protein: CASSFGGGKTYEQYF.

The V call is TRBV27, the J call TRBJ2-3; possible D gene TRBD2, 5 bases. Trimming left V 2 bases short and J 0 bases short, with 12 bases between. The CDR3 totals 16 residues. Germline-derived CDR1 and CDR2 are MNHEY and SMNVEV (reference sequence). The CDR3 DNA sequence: TGTGCCAGCAGTTTAACTCCGGAGGATAGCACAGATACGCAGTATTTT. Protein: CASSLTPEDSTDTQYF.

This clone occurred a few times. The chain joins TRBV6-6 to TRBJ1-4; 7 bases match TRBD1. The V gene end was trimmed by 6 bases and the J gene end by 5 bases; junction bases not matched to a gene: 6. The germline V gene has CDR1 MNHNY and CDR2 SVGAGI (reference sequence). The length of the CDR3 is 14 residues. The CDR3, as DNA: TGTGCCAGCAGAGGACAGGCCCCAAATGAAAAACTGTTTTTT. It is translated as CASRGQAPNEKLFF.

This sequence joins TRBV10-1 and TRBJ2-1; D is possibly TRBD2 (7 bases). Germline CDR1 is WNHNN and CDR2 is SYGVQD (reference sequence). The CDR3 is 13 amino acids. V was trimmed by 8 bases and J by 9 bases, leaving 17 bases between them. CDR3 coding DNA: TGCGCCAGCGGGGGGGGCCAAGATGGTGAGCAGTTCTTC. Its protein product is CASGGGQDGEQFF.

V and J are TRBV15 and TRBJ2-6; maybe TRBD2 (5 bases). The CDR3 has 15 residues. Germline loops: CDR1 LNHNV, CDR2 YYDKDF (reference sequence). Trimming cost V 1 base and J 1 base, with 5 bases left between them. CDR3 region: CATSRGESGANVLTF. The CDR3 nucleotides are TGTGCCACCAGCAGAGGGGAGTCTGGGGCCAACGTCCTGACTTTC.

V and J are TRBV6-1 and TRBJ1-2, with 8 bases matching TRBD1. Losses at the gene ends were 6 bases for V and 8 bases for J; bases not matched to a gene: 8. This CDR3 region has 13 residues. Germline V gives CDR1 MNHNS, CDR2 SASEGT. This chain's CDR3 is CASSLGQGRGYTF. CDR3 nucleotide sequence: TGTGCCAGCAGCCTCGGACAGGGAAGAGGCTACACCTTC.

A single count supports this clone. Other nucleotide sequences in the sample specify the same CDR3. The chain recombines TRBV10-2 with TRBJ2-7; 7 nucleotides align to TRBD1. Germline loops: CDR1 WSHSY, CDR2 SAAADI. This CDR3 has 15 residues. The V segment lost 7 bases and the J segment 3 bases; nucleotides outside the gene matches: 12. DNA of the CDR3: TGCGCCAGCACCGAAACGGGACAGTTCTTCTACGAGCAGTACTTC. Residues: CASTETGQFFYEQYF.

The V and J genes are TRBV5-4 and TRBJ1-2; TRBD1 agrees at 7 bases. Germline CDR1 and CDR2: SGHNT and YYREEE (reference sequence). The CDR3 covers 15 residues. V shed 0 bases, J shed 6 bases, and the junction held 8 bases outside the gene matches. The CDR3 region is CASSLVRDSTHGYTF. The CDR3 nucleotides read TGTGCCAGCAGCTTGGTGCGGGACAGCACTCATGGCTACACCTTC.

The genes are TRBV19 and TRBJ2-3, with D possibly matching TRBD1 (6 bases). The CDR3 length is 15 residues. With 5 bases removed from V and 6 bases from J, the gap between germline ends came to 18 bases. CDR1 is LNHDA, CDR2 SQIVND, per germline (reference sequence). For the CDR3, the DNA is TGTGCCAGTAGTTTCCAGGGGAGCCGGCCGGATACGCAGTATTTT. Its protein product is CASSFQGSRPDTQYF.

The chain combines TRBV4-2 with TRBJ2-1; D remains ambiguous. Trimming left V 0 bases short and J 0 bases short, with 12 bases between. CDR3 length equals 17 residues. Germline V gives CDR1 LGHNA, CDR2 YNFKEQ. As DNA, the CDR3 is TGTGCCAGCAGCCAAGATCATTTCGCCAGCTCCTACAATGAGCAGTTCTTC. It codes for CASSQDHFASSYNEQFF.

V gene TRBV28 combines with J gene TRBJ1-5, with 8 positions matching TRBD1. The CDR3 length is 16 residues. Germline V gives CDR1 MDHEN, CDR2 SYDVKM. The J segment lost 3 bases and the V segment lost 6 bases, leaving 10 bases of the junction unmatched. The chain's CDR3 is CASSRLGRGPNQPQHF. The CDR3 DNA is TGTGCCAGCAGCCGTCTTGGCAGGGGGCCCAATCAGCCCCAGCATTTT.

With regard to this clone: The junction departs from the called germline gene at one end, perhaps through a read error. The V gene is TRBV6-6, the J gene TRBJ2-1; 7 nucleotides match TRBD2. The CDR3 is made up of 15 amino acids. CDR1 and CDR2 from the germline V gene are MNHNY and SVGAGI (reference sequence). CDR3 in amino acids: CASTTSDHRDSAGVF. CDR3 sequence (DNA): TGTGCCAGCACGACCTCGGACCATCGGGACTCGGCGGGGGTCTTC.

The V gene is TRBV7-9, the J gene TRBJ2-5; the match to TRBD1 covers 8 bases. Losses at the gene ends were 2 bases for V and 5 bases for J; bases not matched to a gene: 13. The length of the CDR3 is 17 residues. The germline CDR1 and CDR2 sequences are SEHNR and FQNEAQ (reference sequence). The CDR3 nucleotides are TGTGCCAGCAGCTTACGGGGCGACCAGGGGGCGCGGGAGACCCAGTACTTC. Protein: CASSLRGDQGARETQYF.

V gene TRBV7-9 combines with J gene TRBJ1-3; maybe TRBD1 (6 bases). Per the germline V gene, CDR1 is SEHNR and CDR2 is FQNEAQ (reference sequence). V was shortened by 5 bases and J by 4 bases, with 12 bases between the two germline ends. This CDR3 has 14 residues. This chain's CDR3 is CASSPTGTGNTIYF. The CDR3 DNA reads TGTGCCAGCAGCCCAACAGGGACAGGAAACACCATATATTTT.

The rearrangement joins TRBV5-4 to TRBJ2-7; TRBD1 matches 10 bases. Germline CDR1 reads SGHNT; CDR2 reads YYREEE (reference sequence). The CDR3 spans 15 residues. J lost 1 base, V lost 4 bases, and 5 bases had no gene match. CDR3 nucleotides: TGTGCCAGCAGCCTCCCGGGACAGGGGTCCTACGAGCAGTACTTC. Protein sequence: CASSLPGQGSYEQYF.

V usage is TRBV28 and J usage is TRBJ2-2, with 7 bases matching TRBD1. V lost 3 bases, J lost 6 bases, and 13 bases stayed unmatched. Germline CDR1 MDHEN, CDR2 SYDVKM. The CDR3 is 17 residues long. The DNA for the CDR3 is TGTGCCAGCAGTTTGAGGGATACAGGGGTAAAGGCCGGGGAGCTGTTTTTT. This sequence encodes CASSLRDTGVKAGELFF. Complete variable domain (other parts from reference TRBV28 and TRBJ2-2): DVKVTQSSRYLVKRTGEKVFLECVQDMDHENMFWYRQDPGLGLRLIYFSYDVKMKEKGDIPEGYSVSREKKERFSLILESASTNQTSMYLCASSLRDTGVKAGELFFGEGSRLTVL.

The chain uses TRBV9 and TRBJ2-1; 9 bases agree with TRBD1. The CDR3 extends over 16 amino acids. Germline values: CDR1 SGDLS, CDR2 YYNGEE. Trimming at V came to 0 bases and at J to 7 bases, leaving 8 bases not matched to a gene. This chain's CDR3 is CASSVASTGGMNEQFF. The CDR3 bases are TGTGCCAGCAGCGTAGCCTCGACAGGGGGTATGAATGAGCAGTTCTTC.

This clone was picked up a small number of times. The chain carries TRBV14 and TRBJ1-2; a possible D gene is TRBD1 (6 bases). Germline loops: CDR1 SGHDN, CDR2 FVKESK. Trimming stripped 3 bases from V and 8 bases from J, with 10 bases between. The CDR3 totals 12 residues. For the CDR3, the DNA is TGTGCCAGCAGCCAGACAGGTTCCGGCTACACCTTC. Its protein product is CASSQTGSGYTF.

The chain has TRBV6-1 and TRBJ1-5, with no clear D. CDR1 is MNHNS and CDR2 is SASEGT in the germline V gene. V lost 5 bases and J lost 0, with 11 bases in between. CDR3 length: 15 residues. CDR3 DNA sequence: TGTGCCAGCAGTCGCGGACTCAATAGCAATCAGCCCCAGCATTTT. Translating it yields CASSRGLNSNQPQHF.